Described below is a single T cell receptor (beta chain) sequence and its context. The V end lost 5 bases, the J end lost 6 bases, and 11 bases lay between the germline ends. Germline CDR1 MDHEN, CDR2 SYDVKM. The length of the CDR3 is 12 residues. This entry belongs to a study of shared T cell receptors in the human thymus. The data were produced by immunoSEQ multiplex PCR, yet TCRdb's version contains in-frame clones alone and is incomplete. There are roughly 500,000 clones in the sample; approximately 80% occur only once, and 0.01% to 0.015% lies in the top ten. The same sample was also used in a study of human thymus T cells.

The clonotype comes from a boy in the first two years of life with a congenital heart defect. The chain couples TRBV28 to TRBJ2-7, with D perhaps TRBD1 (6 bases). The specimen was thymocytes. Here the CDR3 reads CASSQQGSEQYF. The DNA of the CDR3 is TGTGCCAGCAGTCAACAGGGCAGCGAGCAGTACTTC.